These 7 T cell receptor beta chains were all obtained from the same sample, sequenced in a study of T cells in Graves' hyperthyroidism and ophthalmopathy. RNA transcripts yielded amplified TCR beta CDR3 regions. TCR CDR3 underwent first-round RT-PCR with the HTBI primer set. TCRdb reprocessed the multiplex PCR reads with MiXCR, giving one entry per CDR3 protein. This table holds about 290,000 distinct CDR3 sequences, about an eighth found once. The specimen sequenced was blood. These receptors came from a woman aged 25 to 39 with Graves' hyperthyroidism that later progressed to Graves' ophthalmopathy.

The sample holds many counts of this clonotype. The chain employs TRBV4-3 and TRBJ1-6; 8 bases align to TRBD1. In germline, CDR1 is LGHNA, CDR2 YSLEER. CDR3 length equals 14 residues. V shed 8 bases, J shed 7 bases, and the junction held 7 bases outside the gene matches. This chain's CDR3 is CASSLGQANSPLHF. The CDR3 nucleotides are TGCGCCAGCTCCCTGGGACAGGCGAATTCACCCCTCCACTTT.

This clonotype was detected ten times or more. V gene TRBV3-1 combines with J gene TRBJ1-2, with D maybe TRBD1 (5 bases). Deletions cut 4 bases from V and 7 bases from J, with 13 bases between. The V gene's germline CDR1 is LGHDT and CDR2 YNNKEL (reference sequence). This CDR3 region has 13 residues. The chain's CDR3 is CASSPWDGGGYTF. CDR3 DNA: TGTGCCAGCAGCCCCTGGGACGGCGGTGGCTACACCTTC.

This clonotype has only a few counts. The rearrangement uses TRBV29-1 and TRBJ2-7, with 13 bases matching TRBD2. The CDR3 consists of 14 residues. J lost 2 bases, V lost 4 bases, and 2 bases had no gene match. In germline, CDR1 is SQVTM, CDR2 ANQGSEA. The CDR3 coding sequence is TGCAGCGTTGGACTAGCGGGAGGCGCCTACGAGCAGTACTTC. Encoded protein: CSVGLAGGAYEQYF.

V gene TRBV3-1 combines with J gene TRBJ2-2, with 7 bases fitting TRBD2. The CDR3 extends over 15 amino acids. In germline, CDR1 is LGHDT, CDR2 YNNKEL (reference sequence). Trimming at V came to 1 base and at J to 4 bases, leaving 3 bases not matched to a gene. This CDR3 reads CASSQVGGGTGELFF. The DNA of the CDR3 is TGTGCCAGCAGCCAAGTGGGGGGGGGCACCGGGGAGCTGTTTTTT.

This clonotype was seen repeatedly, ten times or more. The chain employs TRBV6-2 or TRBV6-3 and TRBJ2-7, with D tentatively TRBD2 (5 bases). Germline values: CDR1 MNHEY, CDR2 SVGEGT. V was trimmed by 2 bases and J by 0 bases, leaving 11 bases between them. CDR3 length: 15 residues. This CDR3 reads CASSYGGSASYEQYF. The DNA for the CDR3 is TGTGCCAGCAGTTACGGCGGTAGCGCCTCCTACGAGCAGTACTTC.

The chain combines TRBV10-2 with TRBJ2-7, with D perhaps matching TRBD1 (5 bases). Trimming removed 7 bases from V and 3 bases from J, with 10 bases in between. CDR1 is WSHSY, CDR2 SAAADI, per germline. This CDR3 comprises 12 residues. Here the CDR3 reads CASTGNVYEQYF. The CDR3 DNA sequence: TGCGCCAGCACAGGGAATGTCTACGAGCAGTACTTC.

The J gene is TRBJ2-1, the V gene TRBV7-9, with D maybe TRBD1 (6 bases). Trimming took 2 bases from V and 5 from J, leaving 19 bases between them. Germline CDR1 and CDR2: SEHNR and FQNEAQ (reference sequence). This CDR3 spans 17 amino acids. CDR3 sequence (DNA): TGTGCCAGCAGCTTATTAGCTCAGGGGTTATTAGACAATGAGCAGTTCTTC. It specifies CASSLLAQGLLDNEQFF.